A selection of T cell receptor beta chains follows, all from one sample in a study of OX40 agonist ivuxolimab in advanced cancers. Libraries were prepared by immunoSEQ multiplex PCR; TCRdb keeps only in-frame clonotypes and omits some of them. The table lists about 59,000 clones, about 80% of them singletons. The material was CD4+ or CD8+ T cells sorted from blood, obtained in a trial of the OX40 agonist ivuxolimab. These receptors were taken from an adult with an advanced solid tumor such as melanoma, head and neck, liver or kidney cancer. CDR3s include the opening cysteine and the closing phenylalanine or tryptophan. The D gene is left open where the match is weak.

J gene: TRBJ2-1
D gene: -
V gene: TRBV7-9
CDR3 protein: CASSPWGVSGNEQFF
CDR3 DNA: TGTGCCAGCAGCCCGTGGGGCGTTTCGGGCAATGAGCAGTTCTTC

J gene: TRBJ2-1
D gene: TRBD2
V gene: TRBV10-3
CDR3 protein: CAIRAGRTTYNEQFF
CDR3 DNA: TGTGCCATCAGAGCCGGGAGGACCACCTACAATGAGCAGTTCTTC

J gene: TRBJ2-2
D gene: -
V gene: TRBV5-1
CDR3 protein: CASSAGLYPNTGELFF
CDR3 DNA: TGCGCCAGCAGCGCCGGACTATACCCGAACACCGGGGAGCTGTTTTTT

J gene: TRBJ2-5
D gene: TRBD2
V gene: TRBV5-1
CDR3 protein: CASSPGLAQETQYF
CDR3 DNA: TGCGCCAGCAGCCCCGGACTAGCTCAAGAGACCCAGTACTTC

J gene: TRBJ1-3
D gene: -
V gene: TRBV6-6
CDR3 protein: CATYQQDYSGNTIYF
CDR3 DNA: TGTGCCACCTATCAACAGGATTACTCTGGAAACACCATATATTTT

J gene: TRBJ1-2
D gene: -
V gene: TRBV30
CDR3 protein: CAWSGQGYLGYGYTF
CDR3 DNA: TGTGCCTGGAGTGGCCAGGGGTACCTAGGGTATGGCTACACCTTC

J gene: TRBJ2-2
D gene: TRBD1
V gene: TRBV7-3
CDR3 protein: CASSSGTANTGELFF
CDR3 DNA: TGTGCCAGCAGCTCCGGGACAGCGAACACCGGGGAGCTGTTTTTT

J gene: TRBJ2-1
D gene: -
V gene: TRBV7-2
CDR3 protein: CASSLFGRGRPYNEQFF
CDR3 DNA: TGTGCCAGCAGCTTATTTGGGCGGGGCCGCCCTTACAATGAGCAGTTCTTC

J gene: TRBJ2-2
D gene: -
V gene: TRBV5-1
CDR3 protein: CASSLVGERYGELFF
CDR3 DNA: TGCGCCAGCAGCTTGGTTGGGGAAAGATACGGGGAGCTGTTTTTT

J gene: TRBJ1-2
D gene: TRBD1
V gene: TRBV5-5
CDR3 protein: CASSLGPVGQGILYGYTF
CDR3 DNA: TGTGCCAGCAGCTTGGGGCCCGTCGGACAGGGGATTCTCTATGGCTACACCTTC

J gene: TRBJ2-7
D gene: -
V gene: TRBV15
CDR3 protein: CATSRDPTYEQYF
CDR3 DNA: TGTGCCACCAGCAGAGATCCGACCTACGAGCAGTACTTC

J gene: TRBJ2-5
D gene: -
V gene: TRBV30
CDR3 protein: CAWSGGLQETQYF
CDR3 DNA: TGTGCCTGGAGTGGGGGGCTCCAAGAGACCCAGTACTTC

J gene: TRBJ2-1
D gene: -
V gene: TRBV2
CDR3 protein: CASSRDGGDNEQFF
CDR3 DNA: TGTGCCAGCAGTCGGGACGGCGGGGACAATGAGCAGTTCTTC

J gene: TRBJ2-1
D gene: TRBD2
V gene: TRBV29-1
CDR3 protein: CSVASGTSGSYEQFF
CDR3 DNA: TGCAGCGTTGCATCCGGGACTAGCGGGAGCTATGAGCAGTTCTTC

J gene: TRBJ1-1
D gene: TRBD1
V gene: TRBV28
CDR3 protein: CASSLYTGGNTEAFF
CDR3 DNA: TGTGCCAGCAGTTTATATACAGGGGGGAACACTGAAGCTTTCTTT

J gene: TRBJ2-3
D gene: -
V gene: TRBV9
CDR3 protein: CASSPTTDTQYF
CDR3 DNA: TGTGCCAGCAGCCCCACCACAGATACGCAGTATTTT

J gene: TRBJ2-1
D gene: TRBD2
V gene: TRBV10-3
CDR3 protein: CAISAPSGLADQEQFF
CDR3 DNA: TGTGCCATCAGTGCACCATCGGGACTAGCGGACCAAGAGCAGTTCTTC